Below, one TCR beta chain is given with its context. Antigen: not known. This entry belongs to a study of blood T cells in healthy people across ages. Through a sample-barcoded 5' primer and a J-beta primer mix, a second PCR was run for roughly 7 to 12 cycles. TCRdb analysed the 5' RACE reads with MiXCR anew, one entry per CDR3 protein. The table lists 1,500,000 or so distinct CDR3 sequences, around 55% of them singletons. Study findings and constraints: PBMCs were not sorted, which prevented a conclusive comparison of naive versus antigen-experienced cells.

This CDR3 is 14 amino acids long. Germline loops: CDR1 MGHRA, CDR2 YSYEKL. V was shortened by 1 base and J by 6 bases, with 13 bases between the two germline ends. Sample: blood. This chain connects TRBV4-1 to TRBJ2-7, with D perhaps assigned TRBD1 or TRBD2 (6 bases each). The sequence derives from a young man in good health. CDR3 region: CASSQGGGTTEQYF. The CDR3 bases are TGCGCCAGCAGCCAAGGGGGCGGGACAACCGAGCAGTACTTC.